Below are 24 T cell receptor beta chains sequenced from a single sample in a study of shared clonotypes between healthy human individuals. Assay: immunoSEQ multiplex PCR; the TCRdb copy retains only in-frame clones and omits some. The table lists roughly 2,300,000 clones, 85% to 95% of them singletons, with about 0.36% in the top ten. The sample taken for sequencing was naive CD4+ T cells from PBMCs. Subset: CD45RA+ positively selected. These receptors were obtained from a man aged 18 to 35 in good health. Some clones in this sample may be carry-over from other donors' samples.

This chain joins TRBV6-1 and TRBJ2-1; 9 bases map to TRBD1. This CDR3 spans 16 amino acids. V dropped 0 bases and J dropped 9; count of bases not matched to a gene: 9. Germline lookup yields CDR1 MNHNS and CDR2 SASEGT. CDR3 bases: TGTGCCAGCAGTGAAGCCAAGGACAGGGGAGTCGGTGAGCAGTTCTTC. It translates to CASSEAKDRGVGEQFF.

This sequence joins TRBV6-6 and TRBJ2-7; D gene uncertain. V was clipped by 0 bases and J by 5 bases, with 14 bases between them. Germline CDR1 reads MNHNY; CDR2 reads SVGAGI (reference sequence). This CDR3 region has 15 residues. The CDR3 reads CASSYSKGSVHEQYF. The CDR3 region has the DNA TGTGCCAGCAGTTACTCGAAGGGATCGGTACACGAGCAGTACTTC.

CDR3: CASSLNLATGELFF. In nucleotides, the CDR3 is TGTGCCAGCAGCTTAAATTTGGCCACCGGGGAGCTGTTTTTT. The chain employs TRBV7-9 and TRBJ2-2; D gene unclear. Germline V gene data show CDR1 as SEHNR and CDR2 as FQNEAQ (reference sequence). This CDR3 has 14 amino acids. V was cut by 2 bases and J by 4 bases, with 8 bases left in between.

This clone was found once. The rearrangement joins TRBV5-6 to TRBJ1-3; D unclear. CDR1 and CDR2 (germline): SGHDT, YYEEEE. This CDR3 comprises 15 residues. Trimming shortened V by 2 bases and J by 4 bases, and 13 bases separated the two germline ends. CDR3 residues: CASSLLGAEGNTIYF. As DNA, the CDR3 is TGTGCCAGCAGCTTACTCGGCGCGGAAGGAAACACCATATATTTT. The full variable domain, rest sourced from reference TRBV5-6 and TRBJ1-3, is DAGVTQSPTHLIKTRGQQVTLRCSPKSGHDTVSWYQQALGQGPQFIFQYYEEEERQRGNFPDRFSGHQFPNYSSELNVNALLLGDSALYLCASSLLGAEGNTIYFGEGSWLTVV.

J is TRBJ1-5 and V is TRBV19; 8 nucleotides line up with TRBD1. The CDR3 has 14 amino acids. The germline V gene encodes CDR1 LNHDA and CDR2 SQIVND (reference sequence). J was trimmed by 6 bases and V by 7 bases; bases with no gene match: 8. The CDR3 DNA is TGTGCCAGTAACAGGGGGAGCATAATTCAGCCCCAGCATTTT. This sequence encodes CASNRGSIIQPQHF.

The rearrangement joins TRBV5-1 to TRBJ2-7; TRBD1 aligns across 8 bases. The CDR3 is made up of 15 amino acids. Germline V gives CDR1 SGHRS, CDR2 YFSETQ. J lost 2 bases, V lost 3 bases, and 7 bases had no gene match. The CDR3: CASSWAQGETYEQYF. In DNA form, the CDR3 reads TGCGCCAGCAGCTGGGCACAGGGGGAGACCTACGAGCAGTACTTC.

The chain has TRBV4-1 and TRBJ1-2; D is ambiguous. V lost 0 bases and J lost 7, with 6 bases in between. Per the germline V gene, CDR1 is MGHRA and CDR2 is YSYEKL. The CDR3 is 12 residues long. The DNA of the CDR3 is TGCGCCAGCAGCCAAGATCTGGGTGGCTACACCTTC. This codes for CASSQDLGGYTF.

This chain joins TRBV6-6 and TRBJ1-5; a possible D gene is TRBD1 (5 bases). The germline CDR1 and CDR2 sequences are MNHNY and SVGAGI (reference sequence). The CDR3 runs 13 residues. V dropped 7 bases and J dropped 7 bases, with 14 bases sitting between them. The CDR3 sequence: CASTHIGGQPQHF. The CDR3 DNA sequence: TGTGCCAGCACCCACATCGGGGGGCAGCCCCAGCATTTT.

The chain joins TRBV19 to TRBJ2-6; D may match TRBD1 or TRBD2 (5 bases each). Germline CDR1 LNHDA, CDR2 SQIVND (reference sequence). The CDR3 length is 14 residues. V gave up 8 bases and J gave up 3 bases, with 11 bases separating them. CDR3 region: CASGGVGGANVLTF. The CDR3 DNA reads TGTGCCAGTGGGGGAGTAGGTGGGGCCAACGTCCTGACTTTC. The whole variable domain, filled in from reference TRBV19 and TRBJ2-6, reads DGGITQSPKYLFRKEGQNVTLSCEQNLNHDAMYWYRQDPGQGLRLIYYSQIVNDFQKGDIAEGYSVSREKKESFPLTVTSAQKNPTAFYLCASGGVGGANVLTFGAGSRLTVL.

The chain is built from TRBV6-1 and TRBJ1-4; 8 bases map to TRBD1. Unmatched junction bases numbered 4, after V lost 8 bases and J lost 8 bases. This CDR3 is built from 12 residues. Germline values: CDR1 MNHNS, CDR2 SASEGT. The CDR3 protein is CASLRQGEKLFF. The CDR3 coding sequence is TGTGCCAGCCTACGACAGGGGGAAAAACTGTTTTTT.

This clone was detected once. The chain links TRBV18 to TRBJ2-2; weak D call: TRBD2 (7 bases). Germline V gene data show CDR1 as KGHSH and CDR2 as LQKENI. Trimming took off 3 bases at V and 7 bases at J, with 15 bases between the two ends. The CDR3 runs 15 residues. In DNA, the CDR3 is TGTGCCAGCTCACCCCTTTCTAGGGGGGGCGGGGAGCTGTTTTTT. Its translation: CASSPLSRGGGELFF.

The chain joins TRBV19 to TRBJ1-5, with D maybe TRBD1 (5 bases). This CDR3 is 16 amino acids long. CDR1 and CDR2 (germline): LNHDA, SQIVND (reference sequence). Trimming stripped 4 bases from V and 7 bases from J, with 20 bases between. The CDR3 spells CASSNRGGVAAQPQHF. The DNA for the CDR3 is TGTGCCAGTAGTAACCGAGGAGGGGTGGCTGCCCAGCCCCAGCATTTT.

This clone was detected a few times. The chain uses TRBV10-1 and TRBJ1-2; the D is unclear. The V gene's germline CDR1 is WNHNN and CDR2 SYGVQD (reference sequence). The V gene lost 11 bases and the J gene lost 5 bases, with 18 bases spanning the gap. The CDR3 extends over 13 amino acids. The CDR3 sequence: CAPPVGVAYGYTF. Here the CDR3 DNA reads TGCGCCCCTCCCGTTGGTGTCGCGTATGGCTACACCTTC.

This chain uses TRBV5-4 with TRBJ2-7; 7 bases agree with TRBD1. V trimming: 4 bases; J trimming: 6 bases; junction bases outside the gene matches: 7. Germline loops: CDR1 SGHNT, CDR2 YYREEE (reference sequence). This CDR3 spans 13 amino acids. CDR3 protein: CASSDRDKFEQYF. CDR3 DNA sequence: TGTGCCAGCAGCGACAGGGACAAATTCGAGCAGTACTTC.

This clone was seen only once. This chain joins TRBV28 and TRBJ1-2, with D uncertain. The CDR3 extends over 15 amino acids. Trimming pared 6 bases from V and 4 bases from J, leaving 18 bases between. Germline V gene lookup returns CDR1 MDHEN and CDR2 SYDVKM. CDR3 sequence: CASRPQEVGRYGYTF. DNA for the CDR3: TGTGCCAGCAGGCCCCAGGAGGTGGGCCGCTATGGCTACACCTTC.

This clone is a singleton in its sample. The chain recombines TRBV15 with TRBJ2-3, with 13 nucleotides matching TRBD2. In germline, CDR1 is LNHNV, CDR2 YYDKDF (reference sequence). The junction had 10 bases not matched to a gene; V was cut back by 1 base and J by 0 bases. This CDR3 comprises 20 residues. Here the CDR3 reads CATSRAPGLAGSSSTDTQYF. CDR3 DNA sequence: TGTGCCACCAGCAGAGCGCCGGGACTAGCGGGATCCTCTAGCACAGATACGCAGTATTTT.

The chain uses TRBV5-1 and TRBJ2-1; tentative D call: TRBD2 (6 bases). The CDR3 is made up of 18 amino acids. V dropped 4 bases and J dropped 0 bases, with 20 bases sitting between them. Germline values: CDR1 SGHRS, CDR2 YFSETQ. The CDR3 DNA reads TGCGCCAGCAGCCCCGATCCTAGGAGGGGAAGCTCCTACAATGAGCAGTTCTTC. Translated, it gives CASSPDPRRGSSYNEQFF.

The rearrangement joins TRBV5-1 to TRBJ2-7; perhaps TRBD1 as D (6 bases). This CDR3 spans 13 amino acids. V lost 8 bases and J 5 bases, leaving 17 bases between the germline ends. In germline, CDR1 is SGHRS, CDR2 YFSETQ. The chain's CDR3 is CASSPPGVHEQYF. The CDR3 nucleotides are TGCGCCAGTAGCCCCCCAGGGGTGCACGAGCAGTACTTC.

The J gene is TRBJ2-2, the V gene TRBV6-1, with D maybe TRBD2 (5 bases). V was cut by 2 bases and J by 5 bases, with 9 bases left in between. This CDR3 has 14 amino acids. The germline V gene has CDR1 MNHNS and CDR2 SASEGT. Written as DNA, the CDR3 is TGTGCCAGCAGTGAACCCTCGGGAACCGGGGAGCTGTTTTTT. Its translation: CASSEPSGTGELFF.

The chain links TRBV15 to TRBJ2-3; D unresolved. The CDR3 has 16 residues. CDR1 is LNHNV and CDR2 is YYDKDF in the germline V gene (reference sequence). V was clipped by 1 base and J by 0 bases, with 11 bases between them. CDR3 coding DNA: TGTGCCACCAGCAGAGGTCTGCTGGCTAGCACAGATACGCAGTATTTT. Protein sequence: CATSRGLLASTDTQYF.

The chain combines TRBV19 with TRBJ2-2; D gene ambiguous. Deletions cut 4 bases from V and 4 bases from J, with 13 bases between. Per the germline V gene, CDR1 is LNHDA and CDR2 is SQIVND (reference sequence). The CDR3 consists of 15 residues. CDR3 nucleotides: TGTGCCAGTAGTAGGGGTGGAAGTAGCACCGGGGAGCTGTTTTTT. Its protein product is CASSRGGSSTGELFF.

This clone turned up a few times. The CDR3 sequence: CASSVLTESTEAFF. CDR3 nucleotides: TGTGCCAGCAGCGTACTGACGGAAAGTACTGAAGCTTTCTTT. V and J are TRBV9 and TRBJ1-1; D gene ambiguous. CDR1 is SGDLS and CDR2 is YYNGEE in the germline V gene. The germline V and J ends were trimmed by 1 base and 5 bases, with 12 bases remaining between them. The CDR3 totals 14 residues. The full variable domain, its missing parts supplied by reference TRBV9 and TRBJ1-1, is DSGVTQTPKHLITATGQRVTLRCSPRSGDLSVYWYQQSLDQGLQFLIQYYNGEERAKGNILERFSAQQFPDLHSELNLSSLELGDSALYFCASSVLTESTEAFFGQGTRLTVV.

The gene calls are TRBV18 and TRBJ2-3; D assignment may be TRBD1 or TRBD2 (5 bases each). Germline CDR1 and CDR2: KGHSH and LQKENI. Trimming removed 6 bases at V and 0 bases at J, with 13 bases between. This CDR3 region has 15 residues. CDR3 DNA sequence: TGTGCCAGCTCTCCCCAAAGGGACAGCACAGATACGCAGTATTTT. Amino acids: CASSPQRDSTDTQYF.

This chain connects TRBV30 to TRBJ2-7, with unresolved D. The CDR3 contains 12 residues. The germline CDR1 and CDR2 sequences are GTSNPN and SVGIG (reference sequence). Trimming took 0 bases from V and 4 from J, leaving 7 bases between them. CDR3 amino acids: CAWSVQSYEQYF. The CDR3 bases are TGTGCCTGGAGTGTTCAAAGTTACGAGCAGTACTTC.